One sample yielded the 8 T cell receptor beta chains listed below, sequenced in a study of cytomegalovirus exposure and HLA in healthy donors. The study ran its PCR with 60 Vbeta and 13 Jbeta primers. Generated by immunoSEQ multiplex PCR, the TCRdb table keeps only in-frame clones and is missing some. Altogether some 130,000 clones are present, roughly 83% being singletons, with the ten largest covering 2.5% to 3.5%. Sequenced material: PBMCs. The receptor set was obtained from a female donor in good health and CMV-seronegative.

V and J are TRBV30 and TRBJ2-5; TRBD1 matches 9 bases. Losses at the gene ends were 7 bases for V and 3 bases for J; bases not matched to a gene: 9. The CDR3 has 14 residues. Germline lookup yields CDR1 GTSNPN and CDR2 SVGIG (reference sequence). The CDR3 region has the DNA TGTGCCTTTGGGACAGGGCGTCAAGAAGAGACCCAGTACTTC. It specifies CAFGTGRQEETQYF.

This sequence joins TRBV7-2 and TRBJ1-1; TRBD1 is a possible D gene (6 bases). V lost 1 base and J lost 0, with 12 bases in between. CDR3 length: 16 amino acids. Per germline, CDR1 SGHTA and CDR2 FQGNSA. Written as DNA, the CDR3 is TGTGCCAGCAGCTTAGGGGGGGGCCCCATGAACACTGAAGCTTTCTTT. Encoded protein: CASSLGGGPMNTEAFF.

V and J are TRBV29-1 and TRBJ2-7; possibly TRBD1 for D (5 bases). V was clipped by 3 bases and J by 5 bases, with 11 bases between them. The CDR3 is 12 residues long. Germline CDR1 is SQVTM and CDR2 is ANQGSEA. In DNA form, the CDR3 reads TGCAGCGTTGACGGGCAGGGCGACGAGCAGTACTTC. Amino acids: CSVDGQGDEQYF.

The genes are TRBV5-1 and TRBJ2-5; TRBD2 agrees at 8 bases. CDR1 is SGHRS, CDR2 YFSETQ, per germline. J lost 5 bases, V lost 2 bases, and 2 bases had no gene match. The CDR3 extends over 13 amino acids. The CDR3 region has the DNA TGCGCCAGCAGCTTTTCGGGGGGGGAGACCCAGTACTTC. Protein product: CASSFSGGETQYF.

The DNA for the CDR3 is TGTGCCAGTAGTATAGTAAGCGATGAAAAACTGTTTTTT. Protein product: CASSIVSDEKLFF. The chain links TRBV19 to TRBJ1-4, with D uncertain. Germline V gene lookup returns CDR1 LNHDA and CDR2 SQIVND (reference sequence). The CDR3 is 13 amino acids. The germline V and J ends were trimmed by 1 base and 6 bases, with 6 bases remaining between them.

This sequence joins TRBV7-9 and TRBJ2-7; D is perhaps TRBD1 (5 bases). The CDR3 has 17 amino acids. Trimming stripped 4 bases from V and 2 bases from J, with 21 bases between. CDR1 and CDR2 (germline): SEHNR, FQNEAQ (reference sequence). The CDR3 coding sequence is TGTGCCAGCAGCTCCATATCAGGACACCTAAATACCTACGAGCAGTACTTC. Amino acids: CASSSISGHLNTYEQYF.

Details on this clone: A single base separates this from a much larger clone, so it may be a read error. This chain connects TRBV11-3 to TRBJ2-7; 11 bases agree with TRBD2. J was trimmed by 3 bases and V by 4 bases; bases with no gene match: 2. The CDR3 runs to 14 residues. From germline, CDR1 is SGHNT and CDR2 YENEEA. This CDR3 reads CASSSLAGVYEQYF. CDR3 coding DNA: TGTGCCAGCAGCTCACTAGCGGGAGTCTACGAGCAGTACTTC.

This chain uses TRBV7-2 with TRBJ2-5, with 8 bases fitting TRBD1. After removal of 1 base from V and 4 bases from J, the junction contained 2 bases not matched to a gene. The CDR3 has 14 residues. From germline, CDR1 is SGHTA and CDR2 FQGNSA. Here the CDR3 DNA reads TGTGCCAGCAGCTTAGGCAGGGGGCTAGAGACCCAGTACTTC. It translates to CASSLGRGLETQYF.